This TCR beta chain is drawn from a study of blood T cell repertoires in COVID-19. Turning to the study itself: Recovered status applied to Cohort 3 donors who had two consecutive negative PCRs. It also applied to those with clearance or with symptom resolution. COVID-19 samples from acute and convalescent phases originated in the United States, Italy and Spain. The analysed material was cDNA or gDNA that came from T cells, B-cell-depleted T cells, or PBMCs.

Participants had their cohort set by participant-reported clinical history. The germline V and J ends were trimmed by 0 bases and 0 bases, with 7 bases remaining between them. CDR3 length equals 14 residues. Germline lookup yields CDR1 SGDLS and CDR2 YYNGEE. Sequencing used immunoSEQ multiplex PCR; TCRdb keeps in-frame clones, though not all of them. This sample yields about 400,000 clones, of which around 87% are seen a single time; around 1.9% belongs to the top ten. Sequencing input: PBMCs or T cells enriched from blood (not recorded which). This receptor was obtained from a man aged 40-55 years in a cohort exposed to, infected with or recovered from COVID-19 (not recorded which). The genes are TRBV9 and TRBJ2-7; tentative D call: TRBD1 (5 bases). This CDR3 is CASSVDRHSYEQYF. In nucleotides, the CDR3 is TGTGCCAGCAGCGTAGACAGGCACTCCTACGAGCAGTACTTC. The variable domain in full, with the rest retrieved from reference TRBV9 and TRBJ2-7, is DSGVTQTPKHLITATGQRVTLRCSPRSGDLSVYWYQQSLDQGLQFLIQYYNGEERAKGNILERFSAQQFPDLHSELNLSSLELGDSALYFCASSVDRHSYEQYFGPGTRLTVT.